This T cell receptor beta chain is from a study of T cells after yellow fever vaccination (dated by TCRdb to 2018 to 2020). About the investigation overall: Libraries from fractions with low cell numbers were prepared with the SMART-Seq v4 Ultra Low Input RNA kit. Bulk TCR alpha and beta repertoires were sequenced longitudinally to track T-cell clones before and after primary and booster YFV17D yellow fever vaccination. The cohort comprised two healthy male donors, one aged 18 to 30 and one aged 30 to 40 years. Blood was drawn at multiple timepoints before and after primary and secondary immunization, with bulk PBMC replicates and cell subsets isolated.

V and J lose 5 bases and 2 bases, and a span of 5 bases separates them. The CDR3 spans 11 residues, from the cysteine through the phenylalanine. Only the CDR3 DNA is retained, 33 bases long and in frame from the first base. The germline V gene supplies CDR1 SGHRS and CDR2 YFSETQ. The research as a whole found: A small fraction of clonotypes showed up in both the CD4 and CD8 compartments, probably as a result of convergent recombination. Computational filtering was required because FACS-sorted repertoires could contain abundant contaminating clonotypes from the bulk population. The secondary T-cell response was weaker than the primary response but faster, peaking on day 5 instead of day 15. Only a couple of donors were included in the study, so the extent to which the findings can be generalized is limited. Most clones expanded after primary vaccination (around 97% of CD4 and approximately 86% of CD8) were re-detected after the booster, suggesting that broad memory maintenance occurred.

TCR cDNA was synthesized by 5'RACE template switching, through which a universal primer site and unique molecular identifiers were introduced. Priming of cDNA synthesis was performed from both the TCR alpha and TCR beta constant segments. Library amplification involved two PCR steps, and the second step added sample barcodes and sequencing adapters. Sequencing of libraries was done on Illumina HiSeq 2500 (2x100 bp) or NovaSeq (2x150 bp). Turning to the authors' computational methods: Reads were demultiplexed and collapsed into UMI consensus sequences with MIGEC, and V(D)J alignment was performed with MiXCR. Vaccine-responding clonotypes were defined with edgeR using replicate PBMC samples, requiring FDR below 0.01 and a log2 fold change above 5 up to day 15. Bulk clonotypes were assigned CD4 or CD8 identity according to which sequenced CD4 or CD8 repertoire held them at higher abundance. TCRdb reprocessed the public reads (quality trimming at Q25 with fastp, clone calling with MiXCR) and kept in-frame beta chains. Rows are unified per CDR3 protein, each entry keeping the most common DNA and genes. The V and J calls follow TCRdb's processing rather than the paper's. The sample yields around 360,000 distinct CDR3 sequences; approximately 10% were counted once. More than 15% of the sample lies in the top ten.

Concerning this clonotype: Its antigen specificity is not known. One base away there is no much larger clone; base qualities are not given.

The treatment or condition label here, explained by the study, means: live attenuated yellow fever vaccine strain. At every blood-draw timepoint, two biological replicates of bulk PBMCs were collected. A standard Ficoll-Paque protocol was used to isolate PBMCs from peripheral blood. RNA was extracted with TriZol from bulk PBMCs, CD4 and CD8 fractions, and dextramer-positive and dextramer-negative fractions. The input for sequencing was PBMCs, taken on the day of the first yellow fever vaccination. The sequence was obtained from a man younger than 35 who received the YFV17D yellow fever vaccine. The chain is made from TRBV5-1 and TRBJ2-7; no D segment can be confidently identified. The DNA sequence follows: TGCGCCAGCAGGCAGGCCTACGAGCAGTACTTC. Translated, this is CASRQAYEQYF.